Each of the 6 T cell receptor beta chains below was sequenced from the same sample in a study of monozygotic twins with cystic fibrosis (TCRdb year 2021). Library preparation was by the immunoSEQ multiplex PCR assay. TCRdb took this table from immuneACCESS and kept in-frame rearrangements with V and J called. Such tables lack part of the clones; where checked against another copy, unresolved V genes explain under half of the gap, and the rest is unexplained. The sample table shows around 30,000 clones, and about 92% are seen once. The ten largest clonotypes hold roughly 0.9% of the sample. Specimen: blood. The receptor set was obtained from a girl aged 2 to 10 with cystic fibrosis.

The V call is TRBV10-2, the J call TRBJ1-1; 8 bases are a match to TRBD1. Germline V gene sequence: CDR1 WSHSY, CDR2 SAAADI. After removal of 6 bases from V and 6 bases from J, the junction contained 9 bases not matched to a gene. The CDR3 is 14 residues long. Here the CDR3 DNA reads TGCGCCAGCAGGGAGGACAGGGCCCCAGCTGAAGCTTTCTTT. Translated, it gives CASREDRAPAEAFF.

The chain employs TRBV19 and TRBJ1-5; weak D call: TRBD1 (6 bases). The CDR3 runs to 15 residues. The V end lost 3 bases, the J end lost 0 bases, and 9 bases lay between the germline ends. Germline V gene lookup returns CDR1 LNHDA and CDR2 SQIVND (reference sequence). CDR3 sequence reads: CASSMRQDSNQPQHF. CDR3 nucleotides: TGTGCCAGTAGTATGCGACAGGATAGCAATCAGCCCCAGCATTTT.

The count of this clone is one. This chain uses TRBV7-9 with TRBJ1-1, with 9 bases fitting TRBD1. The CDR3 has 14 residues. Germline values: CDR1 SEHNR, CDR2 FQNEAQ (reference sequence). The trim removed 5 bases at V and 5 bases at J, leaving 6 bases unmatched. The chain's CDR3 is CASSPDRGNTEAFF. CDR3 DNA: TGTGCCAGCAGCCCGGACAGGGGTAATACTGAAGCTTTCTTT. Combining the CDR3 with reference TRBV7-9 and TRBJ1-1 gives the whole variable domain DTGVSQNPRHKITKRGQNVTFRCDPISEHNRLYWYRQTLGQGPEFLTYFQNEAQLEKSRLLSDRFSAERPKGSFSTLEIQRTEQGDSAMYLCASSPDRGNTEAFFGQGTRLTVV.

This clone was counted once. This chain uses TRBV15 with TRBJ2-1; possible D gene TRBD2, 6 bases. From germline, CDR1 is LNHNV and CDR2 YYDKDF (reference sequence). V shed 0 bases and J shed 0 bases, with 12 bases lying between them. This CDR3 has 17 residues. The DNA of the CDR3 is TGTGCCACCAGCAGAGATCCAGGCGGGAACTCCTACAATGAGCAGTTCTTC. It encodes CATSRDPGGNSYNEQFF. Full variable domain (missing parts from reference TRBV15 and TRBJ2-1): DAMVIQNPRYQVTQFGKPVTLSCSQTLNHNVMYWYQQKSSQAPKLLFHYYDKDFNNEADTPDNFQSRRPNTSFCFLDIRSPGLGDTAMYLCATSRDPGGNSYNEQFFGPGTRLTVL.

The rearrangement uses TRBV4-2 and TRBJ2-5; the D gene is possibly TRBD2 (6 bases). V gave up 0 bases and J gave up 5 bases, with 10 bases separating them. The V gene's germline CDR1 is LGHNA and CDR2 YNFKEQ. The CDR3 has 14 residues. For the CDR3, the DNA is TGTGCCAGCAGCCAAGATGCGGGGACGGAGACCCAGTACTTC. Translating gives CASSQDAGTETQYF.

This clone was seen once. V is TRBV5-4 and J is TRBJ2-6; the D gene is possibly TRBD1 (6 bases). With 4 bases removed from V and 10 bases from J, the gap between germline ends came to 15 bases. CDR1 and CDR2 (germline): SGHNT, YYREEE (reference sequence). The CDR3 has 14 amino acids. The CDR3, as DNA: TGTGCCAGCAGCCCCCCGGGACACCTAAACGTCCTGACTTTC. This sequence encodes CASSPPGHLNVLTF. The entire variable domain, with the rest obtained from reference TRBV5-4 and TRBJ2-6, is as follows: ETGVTQSPTHLIKTRGQQVTLRCSSQSGHNTVSWYQQALGQGPQFIFQYYREEENGRGNFPPRFSGLQFPNYSSELNVNALELDDSALYLCASSPPGHLNVLTFGAGSRLTVL.